This record looks at one T cell receptor beta chain sequence and its context. The sample is drawn from a study of blood T cell repertoires in COVID-19. Overall study: COVID-19 samples collected from the United States, Italy and Spain covered acute and convalescent phases. T cells, B-cell-depleted T cells, or PBMCs provided the cDNA or gDNA that served as material.

In the source study's methods: Cell counts per sample came from amplifying reference gene primers. Sequencing used immunoSEQ multiplex PCR; TCRdb keeps in-frame clones, though not all of them. From that table come the V and J calls and clone size; the DNA was used to work out D and trimming. Of 250,000 or so clones in the sample, about nine tenths were seen once. The sequence came from a woman under 40 with active or convalescent COVID-19. Sequenced: peripheral blood.

CDR3 in amino acids: CASRDTWDSPLHF. The CDR3 DNA follows: TGTGCCAGCCGGGACACCTGGGATTCACCCCTCCACTTT. The chain has TRBV6-5 and TRBJ1-6, with D perhaps matching TRBD1 (6 bases). CDR3 length equals 13 residues. Germline V gene data show CDR1 as MNHEY and CDR2 as SVGAGI. V lost 8 bases and J lost 8, with 13 bases in between.